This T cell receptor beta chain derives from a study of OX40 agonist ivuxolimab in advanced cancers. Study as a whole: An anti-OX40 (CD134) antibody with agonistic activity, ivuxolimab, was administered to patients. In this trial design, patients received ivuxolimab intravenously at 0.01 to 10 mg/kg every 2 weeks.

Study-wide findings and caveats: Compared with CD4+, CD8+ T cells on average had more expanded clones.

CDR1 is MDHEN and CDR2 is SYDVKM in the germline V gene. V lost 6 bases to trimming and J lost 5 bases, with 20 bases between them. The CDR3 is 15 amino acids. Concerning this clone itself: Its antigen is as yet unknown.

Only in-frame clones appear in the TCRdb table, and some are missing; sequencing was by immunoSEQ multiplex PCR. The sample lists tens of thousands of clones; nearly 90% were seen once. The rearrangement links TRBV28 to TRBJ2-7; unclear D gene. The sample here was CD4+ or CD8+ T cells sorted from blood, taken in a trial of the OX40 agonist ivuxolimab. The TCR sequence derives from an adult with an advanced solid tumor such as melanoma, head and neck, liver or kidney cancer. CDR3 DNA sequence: TGTGCCAGCAGCCCCATCAGCTGGCGTCGGCACGAGCAGTACTTC. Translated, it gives CASSPISWRRHEQYF.